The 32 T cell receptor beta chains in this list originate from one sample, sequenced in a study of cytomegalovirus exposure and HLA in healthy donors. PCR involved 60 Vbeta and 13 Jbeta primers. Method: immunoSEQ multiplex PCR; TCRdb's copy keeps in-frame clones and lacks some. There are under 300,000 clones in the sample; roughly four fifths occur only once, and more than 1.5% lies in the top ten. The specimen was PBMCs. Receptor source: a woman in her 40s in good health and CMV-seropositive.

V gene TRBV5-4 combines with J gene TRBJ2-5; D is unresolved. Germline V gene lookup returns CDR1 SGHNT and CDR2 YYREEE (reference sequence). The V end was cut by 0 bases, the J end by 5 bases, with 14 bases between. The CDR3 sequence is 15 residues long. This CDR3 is CASSLESRRVETQYF. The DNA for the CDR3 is TGTGCCAGCAGCTTGGAGTCCAGGCGCGTGGAGACCCAGTACTTC.

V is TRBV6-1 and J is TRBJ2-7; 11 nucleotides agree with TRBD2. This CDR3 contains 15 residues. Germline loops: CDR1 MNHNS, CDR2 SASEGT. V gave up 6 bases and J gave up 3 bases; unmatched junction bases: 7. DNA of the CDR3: TGTGCCAGCAGGGGTATACTAGCGGGAGACTACGAGCAGTACTTC. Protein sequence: CASRGILAGDYEQYF.

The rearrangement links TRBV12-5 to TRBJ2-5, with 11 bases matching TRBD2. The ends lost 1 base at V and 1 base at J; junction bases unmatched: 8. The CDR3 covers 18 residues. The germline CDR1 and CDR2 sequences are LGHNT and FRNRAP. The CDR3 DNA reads TGTGCTAGTGGTTTGGGACCTAATAGCGGGAGGGGCCAAGAGACCCAGTACTTC. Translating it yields CASGLGPNSGRGQETQYF.

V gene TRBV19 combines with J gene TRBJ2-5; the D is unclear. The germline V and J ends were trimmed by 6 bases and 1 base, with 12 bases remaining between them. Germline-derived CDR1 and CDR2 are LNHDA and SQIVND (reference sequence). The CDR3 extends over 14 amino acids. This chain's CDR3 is CASSSSYVQETQYF. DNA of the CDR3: TGTGCCAGTAGCTCTTCCTACGTCCAAGAGACCCAGTACTTC.

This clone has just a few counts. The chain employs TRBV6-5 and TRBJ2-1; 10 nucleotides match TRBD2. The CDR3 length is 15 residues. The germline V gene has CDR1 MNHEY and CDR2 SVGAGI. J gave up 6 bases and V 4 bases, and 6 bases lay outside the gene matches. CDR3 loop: CASSSTGLASNEQFF. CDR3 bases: TGTGCCAGCAGTTCCACGGGACTAGCGAGCAATGAGCAGTTCTTC.

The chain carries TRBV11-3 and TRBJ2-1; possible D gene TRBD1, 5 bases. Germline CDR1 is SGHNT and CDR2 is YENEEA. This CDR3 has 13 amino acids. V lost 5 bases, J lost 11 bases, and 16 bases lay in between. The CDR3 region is CASSPGGAGQQFF. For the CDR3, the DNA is TGTGCCAGCAGCCCAGGCGGAGCAGGGCAGCAGTTCTTC. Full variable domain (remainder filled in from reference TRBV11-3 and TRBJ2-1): EAGVVQSPRYKIIEKKQPVAFWCNPISGHNTLYWYLQNLGQGPELLIRYENEEAVDDSQLPKDRFSAERLKGVDSTLKIQPAELGDSAVYLCASSPGGAGQQFFGPGTRLTVL.

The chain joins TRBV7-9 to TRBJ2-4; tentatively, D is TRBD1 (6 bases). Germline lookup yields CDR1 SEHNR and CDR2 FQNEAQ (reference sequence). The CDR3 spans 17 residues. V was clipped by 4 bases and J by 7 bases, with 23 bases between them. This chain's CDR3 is CASSSGAETPDWNIQYF. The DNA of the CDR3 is TGTGCCAGCAGCTCAGGGGCGGAGACGCCAGATTGGAACATTCAGTACTTC.

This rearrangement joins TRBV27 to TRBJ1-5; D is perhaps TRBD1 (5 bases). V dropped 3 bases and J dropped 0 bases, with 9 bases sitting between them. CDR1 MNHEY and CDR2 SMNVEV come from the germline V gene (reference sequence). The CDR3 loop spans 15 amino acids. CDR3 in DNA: TGTGCCAGCAGTTTTGGGGGGTATAGCAATCAGCCCCAGCATTTT. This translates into CASSFGGYSNQPQHF.

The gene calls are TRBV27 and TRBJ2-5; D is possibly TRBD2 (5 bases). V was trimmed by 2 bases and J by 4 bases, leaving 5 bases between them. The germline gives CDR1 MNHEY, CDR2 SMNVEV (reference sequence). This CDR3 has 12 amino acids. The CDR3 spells CASSLRGETQYF. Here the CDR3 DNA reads TGTGCCAGCAGTTTACGGGGAGAGACCCAGTACTTC.

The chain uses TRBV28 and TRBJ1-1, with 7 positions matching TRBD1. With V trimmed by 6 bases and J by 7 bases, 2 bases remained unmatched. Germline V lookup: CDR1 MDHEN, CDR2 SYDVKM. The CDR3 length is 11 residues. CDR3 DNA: TGTGCCAGCAGCCGACAGGGTGAAGCTTTCTTT. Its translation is CASSRQGEAFF.

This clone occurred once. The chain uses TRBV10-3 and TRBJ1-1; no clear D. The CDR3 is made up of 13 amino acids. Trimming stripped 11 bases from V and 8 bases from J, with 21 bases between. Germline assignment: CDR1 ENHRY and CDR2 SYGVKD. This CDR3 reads CASAGNEHFEAFF. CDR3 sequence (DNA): TGTGCCTCGGCCGGGAACGAACACTTCGAAGCTTTCTTT.

As DNA, the CDR3 is TGTGCCAGCAGCTTGACGAGGCAGTCCGGGCCCCAGCATTTT. Translation: CASSLTRQSGPQHF. The chain employs TRBV7-8 and TRBJ1-5, with unresolved D. V was pared by 3 bases and J by 9 bases, with 15 bases between. This CDR3 spans 14 amino acids. Per the germline V gene, CDR1 is SGHVS and CDR2 is FQNEAQ.

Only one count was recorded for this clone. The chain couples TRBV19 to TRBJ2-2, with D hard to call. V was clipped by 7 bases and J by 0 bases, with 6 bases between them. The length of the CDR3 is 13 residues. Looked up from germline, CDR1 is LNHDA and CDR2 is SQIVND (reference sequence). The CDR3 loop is CASNQANTGELFF. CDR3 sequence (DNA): TGTGCCAGTAACCAGGCGAACACCGGGGAGCTGTTTTTT.

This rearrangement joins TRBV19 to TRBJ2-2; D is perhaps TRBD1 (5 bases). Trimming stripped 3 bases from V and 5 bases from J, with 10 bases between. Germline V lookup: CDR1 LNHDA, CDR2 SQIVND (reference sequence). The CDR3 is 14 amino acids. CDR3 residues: CASSISRVTGELFF. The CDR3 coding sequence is TGTGCCAGTAGTATTTCCAGGGTAACCGGGGAGCTGTTTTTT.

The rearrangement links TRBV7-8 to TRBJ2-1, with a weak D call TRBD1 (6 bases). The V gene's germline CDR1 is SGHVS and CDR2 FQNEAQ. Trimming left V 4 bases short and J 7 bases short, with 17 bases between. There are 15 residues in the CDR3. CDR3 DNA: TGTGCCAGCAGCTGGCTTGGAACAGGGATGAATGAGCAGTTCTTC. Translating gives CASSWLGTGMNEQFF.

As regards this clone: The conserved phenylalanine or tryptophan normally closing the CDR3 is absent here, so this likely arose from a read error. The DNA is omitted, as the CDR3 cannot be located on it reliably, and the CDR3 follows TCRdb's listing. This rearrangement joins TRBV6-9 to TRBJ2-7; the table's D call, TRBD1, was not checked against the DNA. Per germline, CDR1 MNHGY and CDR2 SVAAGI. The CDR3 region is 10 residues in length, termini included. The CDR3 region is CASSGGTGER.

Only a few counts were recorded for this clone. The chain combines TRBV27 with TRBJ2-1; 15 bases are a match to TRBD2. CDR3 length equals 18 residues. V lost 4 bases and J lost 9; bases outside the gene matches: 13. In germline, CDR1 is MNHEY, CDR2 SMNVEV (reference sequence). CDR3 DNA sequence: TGTGCCAGCAGTTCACAAGCCAGGGGGACTAGCGGGAGGTTTGAGCAGTTCTTC. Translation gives CASSSQARGTSGRFEQFF.

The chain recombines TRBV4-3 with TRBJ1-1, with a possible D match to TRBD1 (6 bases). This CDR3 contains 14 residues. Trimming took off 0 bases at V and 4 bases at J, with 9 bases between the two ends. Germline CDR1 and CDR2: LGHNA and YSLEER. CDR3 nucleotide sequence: TGCGCCAGCAGCCAAGATAGGGGGGGCACTGAAGCTTTCTTT. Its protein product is CASSQDRGGTEAFF.

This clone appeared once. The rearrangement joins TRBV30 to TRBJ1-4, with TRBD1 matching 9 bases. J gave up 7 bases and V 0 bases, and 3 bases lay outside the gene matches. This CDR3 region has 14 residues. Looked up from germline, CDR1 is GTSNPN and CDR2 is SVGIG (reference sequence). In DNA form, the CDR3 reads TGTGCCTGGAGTGTACAGGGGGCGGGTGAAAAACTGTTTTTT. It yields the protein CAWSVQGAGEKLFF.

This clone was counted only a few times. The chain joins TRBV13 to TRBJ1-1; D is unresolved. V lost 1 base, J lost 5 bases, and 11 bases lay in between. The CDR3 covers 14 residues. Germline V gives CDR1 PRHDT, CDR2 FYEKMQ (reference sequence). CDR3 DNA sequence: TGTGCCAGCAGCTTAGCCCCAATCGGGACTGAAGCTTTCTTT. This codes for CASSLAPIGTEAFF.

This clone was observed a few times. The CDR3 region is CASSLERLAGFNEQFF. The CDR3 coding sequence is TGTGCCAGCAGCTTGGAAAGGCTAGCGGGATTTAATGAGCAGTTCTTC. V gene TRBV5-4 combines with J gene TRBJ2-1; 9 nucleotides match TRBD2. The CDR3 contains 16 residues. From germline, CDR1 is SGHNT and CDR2 YYREEE (reference sequence). Trimming removed 0 bases from V and 7 bases from J; junction bases left unmatched: 8. The full variable domain, rest sourced from reference TRBV5-4 and TRBJ2-1, is ETGVTQSPTHLIKTRGQQVTLRCSSQSGHNTVSWYQQALGQGPQFIFQYYREEENGRGNFPPRFSGLQFPNYSSELNVNALELDDSALYLCASSLERLAGFNEQFFGPGTRLTVL.

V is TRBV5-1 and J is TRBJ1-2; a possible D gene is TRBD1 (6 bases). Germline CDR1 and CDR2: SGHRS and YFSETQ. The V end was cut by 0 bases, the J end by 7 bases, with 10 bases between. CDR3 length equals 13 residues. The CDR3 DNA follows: TGCGCCAGCAGCTTGGAGGCAGGGGTTGGCTACACCTTC. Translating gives CASSLEAGVGYTF.

The CDR3 nucleotides are TGTGCCAGCAGCTTAAGGGGGGGCTCCCTGAATGAAAAACTGTTTTTT. It encodes CASSLRGGSLNEKLFF. V usage is TRBV7-2 and J usage is TRBJ1-4, with a possible D match to TRBD1 (6 bases). Trimming removed 2 bases at V and 5 bases at J, with 15 bases between. Germline CDR1 and CDR2: SGHTA and FQGNSA. The CDR3 is 16 amino acids.

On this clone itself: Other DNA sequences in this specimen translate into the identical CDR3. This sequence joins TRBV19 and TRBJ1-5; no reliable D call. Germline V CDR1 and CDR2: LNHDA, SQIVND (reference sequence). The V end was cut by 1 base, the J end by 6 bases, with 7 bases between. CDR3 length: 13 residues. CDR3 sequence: CASSIGHAQPQHF. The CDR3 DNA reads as TGTGCCAGTAGTATAGGACATGCTCAGCCCCAGCATTTT.

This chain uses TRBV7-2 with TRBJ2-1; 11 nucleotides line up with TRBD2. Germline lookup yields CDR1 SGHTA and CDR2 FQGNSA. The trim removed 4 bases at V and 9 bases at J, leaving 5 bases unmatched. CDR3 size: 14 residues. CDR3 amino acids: CASSSTSGIGEQFF. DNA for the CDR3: TGTGCCAGCAGCTCGACTAGCGGGATCGGTGAGCAGTTCTTC.

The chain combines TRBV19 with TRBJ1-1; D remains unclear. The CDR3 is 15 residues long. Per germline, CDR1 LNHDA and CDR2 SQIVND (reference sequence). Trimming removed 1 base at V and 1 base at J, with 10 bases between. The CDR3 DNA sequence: TGTGCCAGTAGTATAGTTGGCACCGCGAACACTGAAGCTTTCTTT. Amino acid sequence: CASSIVGTANTEAFF.

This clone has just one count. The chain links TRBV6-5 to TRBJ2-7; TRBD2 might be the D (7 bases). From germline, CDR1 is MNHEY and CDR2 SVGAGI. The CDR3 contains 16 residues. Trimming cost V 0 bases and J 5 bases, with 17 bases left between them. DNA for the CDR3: TGTGCCAGCAGTTACTCGAAGGGGGGGCAGATTAACGAGCAGTACTTC. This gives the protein CASSYSKGGQINEQYF.

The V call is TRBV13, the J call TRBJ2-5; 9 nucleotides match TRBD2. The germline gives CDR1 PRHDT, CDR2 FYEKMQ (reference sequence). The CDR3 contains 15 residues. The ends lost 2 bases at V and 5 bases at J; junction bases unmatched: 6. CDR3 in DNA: TGTGCCAGCAGCTTATGGCGGGAGGGTAGCGAGACCCAGTACTTC. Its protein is CASSLWREGSETQYF.

In nucleotides, the CDR3 is TGTGCCAGCAGTGTCGGGGGGAACACTGAAGCTTTCTTT. It yields the protein CASSVGGNTEAFF. This chain uses TRBV25-1 with TRBJ1-1; possible D gene TRBD1, 5 bases. The V gene's germline CDR1 is MGHDK and CDR2 SYGVNS. The CDR3 is 13 amino acids. V lost 4 bases, J lost 1 base, and 7 bases lay in between.

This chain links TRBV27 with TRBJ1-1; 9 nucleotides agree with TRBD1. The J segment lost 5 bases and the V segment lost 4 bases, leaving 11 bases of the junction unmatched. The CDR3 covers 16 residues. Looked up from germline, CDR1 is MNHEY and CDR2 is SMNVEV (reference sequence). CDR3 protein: CASSSPGQGGATEAFF. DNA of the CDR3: TGTGCCAGCAGTTCCCCGGGACAGGGAGGGGCGACTGAAGCTTTCTTT.

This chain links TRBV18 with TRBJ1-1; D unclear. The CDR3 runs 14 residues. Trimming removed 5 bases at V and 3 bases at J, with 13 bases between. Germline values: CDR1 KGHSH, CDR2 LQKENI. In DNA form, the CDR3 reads TGTGCCAGCTCATCGACGGGTCGGGACACTGAAGCTTTCTTT. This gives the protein CASSSTGRDTEAFF.

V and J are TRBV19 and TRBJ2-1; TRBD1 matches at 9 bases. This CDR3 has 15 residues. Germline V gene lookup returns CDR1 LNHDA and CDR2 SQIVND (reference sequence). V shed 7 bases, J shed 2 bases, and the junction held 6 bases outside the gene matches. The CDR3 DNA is TGTGCCAGTACCGCCCGGGACAGGGCCTACAATGAGCAGTTCTTC. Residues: CASTARDRAYNEQFF.